These 17 T cell receptor beta chains share one sample of origin, sequenced in a study of blood T cell repertoires in COVID-19. Some clones are missing from TCRdb's copy, which holds only in-frame ones; the method was immunoSEQ multiplex PCR. The sample holds 100,000 to 150,000 clones, approximately 90% seen once. The sequenced material came from peripheral blood. These TCRs come from a man in his fifties or sixties with COVID-19, enrolled during active disease.

This clone was recorded only once. The chain has TRBV6-5 and TRBJ2-1; D perhaps matches TRBD2 (5 bases). V was shortened by 6 bases and J by 10 bases, with 13 bases between the two germline ends. The CDR3 is 12 residues long. Looked up from germline, CDR1 is MNHEY and CDR2 is SVGAGI. DNA of the CDR3: TGTGCCAGCAGGGATAGCGTTTTAGAGCAGTTCTTC. Amino acid sequence: CASRDSVLEQFF.

V gene TRBV27 combines with J gene TRBJ2-7; TRBD2 is a possible D gene (6 bases). Germline assignment: CDR1 MNHEY and CDR2 SMNVEV (reference sequence). V gave up 2 bases and J gave up 1 base, with 9 bases separating them. CDR3 length: 14 residues. DNA of the CDR3: TGTGCCAGCAGTTTACGGGCGGGGTCCTACGAGCAGTACTTC. Translation gives CASSLRAGSYEQYF.

This chain connects TRBV28 to TRBJ2-3; weak D call: TRBD2 (6 bases). The germline CDR1 and CDR2 sequences are MDHEN and SYDVKM. The CDR3 has 21 residues. The germline V and J ends were trimmed by 3 bases and 6 bases, with 34 bases remaining between them. The CDR3 reads CASSFWSRAWASAGSTDTQYF. The CDR3 nucleotides are TGTGCCAGCAGTTTCTGGTCGAGGGCGTGGGCTAGCGCGGGCTCAACCGATACGCAGTATTTT.

The chain's CDR3 is CASSRTGTALNTEAFF. The CDR3 region has the DNA TGCGCCAGCAGCCGGACCGGGACAGCATTGAACACTGAAGCTTTCTTT. V is TRBV5-1 and J is TRBJ1-1, with TRBD1 identical over 7 bases. The CDR3 extends over 16 amino acids. V shed 4 bases and J 0 bases; nucleotides not matched to a gene: 9. Germline V gene lookup returns CDR1 SGHRS and CDR2 YFSETQ.

The J gene is TRBJ2-5, the V gene TRBV9; the match to TRBD2 covers 9 bases. CDR3 length equals 17 residues. The trim removed 0 bases at V and 0 bases at J, leaving 6 bases unmatched. The germline gives CDR1 SGDLS, CDR2 YYNGEE. The CDR3 is CASSVGITSGHQETQYF. The CDR3 coding sequence is TGTGCCAGCAGCGTAGGCATAACTAGCGGGCACCAAGAGACCCAGTACTTC.

This clone was counted only a few times. The chain joins TRBV29-1 to TRBJ1-1; D might be TRBD1 (5 bases). The CDR3 loop spans 14 amino acids. The V and J ends lost 5 bases and 1 base respectively, with 14 bases between them. Germline loops: CDR1 SQVTM, CDR2 ANQGSEA. CDR3 nucleotides: TGCAGCGTTCTACCGCAGGGTAGGAACACTGAAGCTTTCTTT. Protein: CSVLPQGRNTEAFF. Full variable domain (outside the CDR3, taken from reference TRBV29-1 and TRBJ1-1): SAVISQKPSRDICQRGTSLTIQCQVDSQVTMMFWYRQQPGQSLTLIATANQGSEATYESGFVIDKFPISRPNLTFSTLTVSNMSPEDSSIYLCSVLPQGRNTEAFFGQGTRLTVV.

This chain's CDR3 is CASSLEGFNQPQHF. CDR3 nucleotide sequence: TGCGCCAGCAGCTTGGAGGGGTTCAATCAGCCCCAGCATTTT. The chain joins TRBV5-1 to TRBJ1-5, with D tentatively TRBD1 (5 bases). The CDR3 has 14 residues. V shed 0 bases and J shed 3 bases, with 7 bases lying between them. CDR1 and CDR2 (germline): SGHRS, YFSETQ. The full variable domain, rest sourced from reference TRBV5-1 and TRBJ1-5, is KAGVTQTPRYLIKTRGQQVTLSCSPISGHRSVSWYQQTPGQGLQFLFEYFSETQRNKGNFPGRFSGRQFSNSRSEMNVSTLELGDSALYLCASSLEGFNQPQHFGDGTRLSIL.

The rearrangement joins TRBV7-9 to TRBJ2-1; tentatively, D is TRBD1 (5 bases). Germline-derived CDR1 and CDR2 are SEHNR and FQNEAQ (reference sequence). The CDR3 sequence is 14 residues long. Trimming pared 2 bases from V and 8 bases from J, leaving 13 bases between. The CDR3 reads CASSLNRFRDEQFF. The CDR3 DNA is TGTGCCAGCAGCTTAAACAGGTTTCGAGATGAGCAGTTCTTC.

V is TRBV6-6 and J is TRBJ1-2, with 7 bases identical to TRBD1. Trimming took 2 bases from V and 8 from J; bases not matched to a gene: 5. CDR1 and CDR2 from the germline V gene are MNHNY and SVGAGI (reference sequence). The length of the CDR3 is 13 residues. CDR3 sequence: CASSYEGAGGYTF. DNA of the CDR3: TGTGCCAGCAGTTACGAGGGGGCCGGGGGCTACACCTTC.

The chain carries TRBV29-1 and TRBJ2-5; D call uncertain. Trimming stripped 5 bases from V and 2 bases from J, with 12 bases between. CDR3 size: 13 residues. Looked up from germline, CDR1 is SQVTM and CDR2 is ANQGSEA. The CDR3 bases are TGCAGCGTTACGTTCAGGTCACAAGAGACCCAGTACTTC. The encoded protein is CSVTFRSQETQYF.

V gene TRBV30 combines with J gene TRBJ1-6; the match to TRBD1 covers 7 bases. The CDR3 has 15 amino acids. CDR1 is GTSNPN, CDR2 SVGIG, per germline (reference sequence). The junction had 10 bases not matched to a gene; V was cut back by 4 bases and J by 7 bases. This chain's CDR3 is CAWKESGTANSPLHF. The DNA for the CDR3 is TGTGCCTGGAAAGAATCCGGGACAGCGAATTCACCCCTCCACTTT.

This clone was seen only once. V usage is TRBV5-1 and J usage is TRBJ2-3, with 7 nucleotides matching TRBD1. There are 15 residues in the CDR3. Germline assignment: CDR1 SGHRS and CDR2 YFSETQ. The trim removed 3 bases at V and 4 bases at J, leaving 8 bases unmatched. The CDR3 region is CASSSDRNAPDTQYF. CDR3 coding DNA: TGCGCCAGCAGCTCGGACAGGAACGCCCCAGATACGCAGTATTTT.

J is TRBJ2-7 and V is TRBV10-2; tentative D call: TRBD2 (7 bases). Germline CDR1 WSHSY, CDR2 SAAADI. V lost 3 bases and J lost 4, with 19 bases in between. CDR3 size: 16 residues. This CDR3 is CASSDRGGSRGYEQYV. DNA of the CDR3: TGCGCCAGCAGTGATAGGGGGGGCTCCAGAGGATACGAGCAGTACGTC.

The chain has TRBV7-9 and TRBJ2-2, with a weak D call TRBD2 (5 bases). From germline, CDR1 is SEHNR and CDR2 FQNEAQ (reference sequence). The CDR3 has 14 residues. The V and J ends lost 6 bases and 6 bases respectively, with 14 bases between them. This CDR3 is CASSSELAAGELFF. As DNA, the CDR3 is TGTGCCAGCAGTTCGGAGCTAGCAGCCGGGGAGCTGTTTTTT.

The CDR3 is CASSAGTNYGYTF. The CDR3 DNA reads TGTGCCAGCAGTGCCGGGACTAACTATGGCTACACCTTC. V gene TRBV25-1 combines with J gene TRBJ1-2; D unresolved. V was pared by 4 bases and J by 0 bases, with 6 bases between. CDR1 and CDR2 (germline): MGHDK, SYGVNS. The CDR3 sequence is 13 residues long.

The rearrangement links TRBV6-4 to TRBJ2-1; D remains ambiguous. The germline V gene has CDR1 MRHNA and CDR2 SNTAGT. CDR3 length: 15 residues. V was clipped by 2 bases and J by 3 bases, with 11 bases between them. CDR3 residues: CASSDEATGYNEQFF. In DNA, the CDR3 is TGTGCCAGCAGTGACGAGGCCACCGGCTACAATGAGCAGTTCTTC.

J is TRBJ2-2 and V is TRBV7-2, with D tentatively TRBD2 (6 bases). The germline V gene has CDR1 SGHTA and CDR2 FQGNSA. Trimming shortened V by 6 bases and J by 11 bases, and 16 bases separated the two germline ends. The CDR3 spans 13 residues. This chain's CDR3 is CASSQGRDLELFF. CDR3 bases: TGTGCCAGCAGTCAGGGCAGGGACTTAGAGCTGTTTTTT.